The 25 T cell receptor beta chains reported below all come from one sample, sequenced in a study of blood T cell repertoires in COVID-19. TCRdb keeps only in-frame clones here, not all; method: immunoSEQ multiplex PCR. The profile shows approximately 150,000 clones, around 78% of them singletons. The material sequenced was peripheral blood. The receptors originated from a woman aged 55-70 years with acute or convalescent COVID-19.

V usage is TRBV7-9 and J usage is TRBJ1-1; weak D call: TRBD1 (5 bases). The V end was cut by 1 base, the J end by 7 bases, with 13 bases between. Germline V gene lookup returns CDR1 SEHNR and CDR2 FQNEAQ (reference sequence). This CDR3 is built from 14 residues. The CDR3 loop reads CASSLEAGSFEAFF. The CDR3 bases are TGTGCCAGCAGCTTAGAGGCAGGGTCTTTTGAAGCTTTCTTT.

V is TRBV28 and J is TRBJ2-1, with TRBD2 identical over 8 bases. Per germline, CDR1 MDHEN and CDR2 SYDVKM. The J segment lost 12 bases and the V segment lost 3 bases, leaving 25 bases of the junction unmatched. This CDR3 has 19 amino acids. Here the CDR3 reads CASSFHPGLGGPIKSGQFF. CDR3 sequence (DNA): TGTGCCAGCAGTTTCCATCCGGGACTAGGAGGCCCTATAAAGAGCGGGCAGTTCTTC.

The gene calls are TRBV28 and TRBJ1-4, with D perhaps matching TRBD1 (5 bases). Trimming pared 2 bases from V and 1 base from J, leaving 11 bases between. This CDR3 has 16 amino acids. Germline-derived CDR1 and CDR2 are MDHEN and SYDVKM. DNA of the CDR3: TGTGCCAGCAGTTTAGACAGTTTGGGAACTAATGAAAAACTGTTTTTT. Its translation: CASSLDSLGTNEKLFF.

V gene TRBV25-1 combines with J gene TRBJ1-1; tentative D call: TRBD1 (6 bases). The V gene's germline CDR1 is MGHDK and CDR2 SYGVNS. V was pared by 5 bases and J by 3 bases, with 13 bases between. This CDR3 is 14 amino acids long. The CDR3 nucleotides read TGTGCCAGCAGTCCCCTAGGGGGGGACACTGAAGCTTTCTTT. The encoded protein is CASSPLGGDTEAFF.

This chain joins TRBV3-1 (or the pseudogene TRBV3-2) and TRBJ1-1; D is ambiguous. The CDR3 totals 14 residues. From germline, CDR1 is LGHDT and CDR2 YNNKEL (reference sequence). Trimming stripped 0 bases from V and 5 bases from J, with 10 bases between. The CDR3 reads CASSQDFRGTEAFF. DNA of the CDR3: TGTGCCAGCAGCCAAGATTTCCGGGGTACTGAAGCTTTCTTT.

This clone was counted once. This chain joins TRBV28 and TRBJ2-1, with 9 bases matching TRBD2. With V trimmed by 2 bases and J by 7 bases, 0 bases remained unmatched. This CDR3 contains 13 residues. Germline CDR1 is MDHEN and CDR2 is SYDVKM. Here the CDR3 reads CASSLAGGNEQFF. The CDR3 nucleotides read TGTGCCAGCAGTTTAGCGGGAGGGAATGAGCAGTTCTTC.

The V gene is TRBV6-5, the J gene TRBJ1-2; D unclear. The CDR3 is made up of 12 amino acids. Germline V gene sequence: CDR1 MNHEY, CDR2 SVGAGI. Trimming removed 2 bases from V and 8 bases from J, with 9 bases in between. The CDR3 reads CASSYTGGGYTF. CDR3 DNA: TGTGCCAGCAGTTACACCGGAGGGGGCTACACCTTC.

This clone was recorded once. The rearrangement uses TRBV5-1 and TRBJ2-7; TRBD1 matches 10 bases. Trimming cost V 0 bases and J 2 bases; bases outside gene matches: 5. Per germline, CDR1 SGHRS and CDR2 YFSETQ. The CDR3 covers 16 residues. CDR3: CASSLAADRGPYEQYF. CDR3 coding DNA: TGCGCCAGCAGCTTGGCCGCCGACAGGGGGCCCTACGAGCAGTACTTC. The variable domain in full, with the rest retrieved from reference TRBV5-1 and TRBJ2-7, is KAGVTQTPRYLIKTRGQQVTLSCSPISGHRSVSWYQQTPGQGLQFLFEYFSETQRNKGNFPGRFSGRQFSNSRSEMNVSTLELGDSALYLCASSLAADRGPYEQYFGPGTRLTVT.

V gene TRBV5-1 combines with J gene TRBJ2-1, with 15 bases aligning to TRBD2. The V gene end was trimmed by 4 bases and the J gene end by 7 bases; junction bases not matched to a gene: 9. The CDR3 is made up of 17 amino acids. CDR1 SGHRS and CDR2 YFSETQ come from the germline V gene. The CDR3 loop reads CASSPSGTSGRRNEQFF. CDR3 in DNA: TGCGCCAGCAGCCCTTCCGGGACTAGCGGGAGGAGGAATGAGCAGTTCTTC. Using reference TRBV5-1 and TRBJ2-1 for the parts outside the CDR3, the full variable domain is KAGVTQTPRYLIKTRGQQVTLSCSPISGHRSVSWYQQTPGQGLQFLFEYFSETQRNKGNFPGRFSGRQFSNSRSEMNVSTLELGDSALYLCASSPSGTSGRRNEQFFGPGTRLTVL.

The chain recombines TRBV6-5 with TRBJ1-5, with D unresolved. Per the germline V gene, CDR1 is MNHEY and CDR2 is SVGAGI. CDR3 length: 13 residues. V was clipped by 9 bases and J by 5 bases, with 14 bases between them. CDR3 in DNA: TGTGCCAGTCATTGGGCCCACGATCAGCCCCAGCATTTT. Its protein product is CASHWAHDQPQHF.

The V call is TRBV11-3, the J call TRBJ2-1; 7 nucleotides align to TRBD1. The CDR3 extends over 16 amino acids. In germline, CDR1 is SGHNT, CDR2 YENEEA. J gave up 8 bases and V 1 base, and 11 bases lay outside the gene matches. The CDR3 is CASSLGQGHKGHEQFF. The CDR3 bases are TGTGCCAGCAGCTTAGGACAGGGCCATAAGGGACATGAGCAGTTCTTC.

This chain joins TRBV28 and TRBJ2-1; tentatively, D is TRBD2 (6 bases). Germline CDR1 MDHEN, CDR2 SYDVKM. The CDR3 loop spans 15 amino acids. The V and J ends lost 5 bases and 6 bases respectively, with 17 bases between them. The CDR3 region has the DNA TGTGCCAGCAGTCCCTGGGGCGGGACTCTCAATGAGCAGTTCTTC. This encodes CASSPWGGTLNEQFF.

This clone was seen a handful of times. The rearrangement uses TRBV6-5 and TRBJ1-2; D perhaps matches TRBD1 (6 bases). The V gene lost 6 bases and the J gene lost 4 bases, with 18 bases spanning the gap. Germline V gene sequence: CDR1 MNHEY, CDR2 SVGAGI. The CDR3 has 15 amino acids. CDR3 bases: TGTGCCAGCAGCCTTAGGGGACATTCCGGCTATGGCTACACCTTC. This gives the protein CASSLRGHSGYGYTF.

V and J are TRBV28 and TRBJ1-2; the D is unclear. CDR1 is MDHEN, CDR2 SYDVKM, per germline. V lost 5 bases, J lost 6 bases, and 13 bases lay in between. The CDR3 is made up of 13 amino acids. CDR3 sequence: CASSPGTTDGYTF. DNA of the CDR3: TGTGCCAGCAGTCCGGGTACTACGGATGGCTACACCTTC.

This clone was counted a few times. V gene TRBV4-2 combines with J gene TRBJ2-5; 12 bases match TRBD2. V was pared by 1 base and J by 0 bases, with 0 bases of the junction left unmatched. There are 16 residues in the CDR3. CDR1 is LGHNA, CDR2 YNFKEQ, per germline. CDR3 sequence reads: CASSQGTSGNQETQYF. The CDR3 DNA reads TGTGCCAGCAGCCAAGGGACTAGCGGGAACCAAGAGACCCAGTACTTC.

This rearrangement joins TRBV9 to TRBJ2-7; 7 positions agree with TRBD2. V was clipped by 0 bases and J by 3 bases; unmatched bases: 0. Germline-derived CDR1 and CDR2 are SGDLS and YYNGEE. The CDR3 sequence is 13 residues long. The CDR3 DNA follows: TGTGCCAGCAGCGTAGGGGACTACTACGAGCAGTACTTC. Amino acids: CASSVGDYYEQYF.

The chain uses TRBV13 and TRBJ2-7; 8 bases are shared with TRBD2. Germline V gene data show CDR1 as PRHDT and CDR2 as FYEKMQ (reference sequence). The trim removed 3 bases at V and 0 bases at J, leaving 7 bases unmatched. This CDR3 spans 16 amino acids. This chain's CDR3 is CASSFATSGSSYEQYF. Written as DNA, the CDR3 is TGTGCCAGCAGCTTCGCCACTAGCGGAAGCTCCTACGAGCAGTACTTC.

The rearrangement links TRBV5-1 to TRBJ1-1, with D unclear. V was trimmed by 0 bases and J by 6 bases, leaving 9 bases between them. CDR3 length: 13 residues. In germline, CDR1 is SGHRS, CDR2 YFSETQ. CDR3: CASSLAADAEAFF. DNA for the CDR3: TGCGCCAGCAGCTTGGCCGCAGATGCTGAAGCTTTCTTT.

Here the CDR3 DNA reads TGTGCCAGCAGCGTAGTAGCAGGGGCTAACTATGGCTACACCTTC. As protein: CASSVVAGANYGYTF. This chain links TRBV9 with TRBJ1-2; weak D call: TRBD1 (6 bases). The length of the CDR3 is 15 residues. CDR1 is SGDLS and CDR2 is YYNGEE in the germline V gene. V was shortened by 0 bases and J by 0 bases, with 9 bases between the two germline ends.

The chain is built from TRBV3-1 (or the pseudogene TRBV3-2) and TRBJ1-5; the D is unclear. V lost 3 bases, J lost 3 bases, and 24 bases lay in between. The CDR3 extends over 19 amino acids. Germline CDR1 and CDR2: LGHDT and YNNKEL (reference sequence). The CDR3 sequence: CASSHLPTFGPGDNQPQHF. The CDR3 DNA follows: TGTGCCAGCAGCCACTTACCGACCTTTGGGCCCGGGGACAATCAGCCCCAGCATTTT.

The chain combines TRBV2 with TRBJ1-1; 7 positions agree with TRBD1. This CDR3 region has 12 residues. V shed 6 bases, J shed 7 bases, and the junction held 5 bases outside the gene matches. Germline V CDR1 and CDR2: SNHLY, FYNNEI. CDR3 region: CASSPRQGEAFF. CDR3 nucleotide sequence: TGTGCCAGCAGCCCAAGACAGGGTGAAGCTTTCTTT.

This clone appeared a few times. The J gene is TRBJ2-1, the V gene TRBV27; maybe TRBD1 (6 bases). The V gene's germline CDR1 is MNHEY and CDR2 SMNVEV (reference sequence). This CDR3 has 17 amino acids. Trimming left V 4 bases short and J 7 bases short, with 23 bases between. The CDR3 reads CASSSKIRDRQVNEQFF. CDR3 sequence (DNA): TGTGCCAGCAGTTCCAAGATAAGAGATCGACAGGTGAATGAGCAGTTCTTC.

This chain joins TRBV9 and TRBJ2-1; the D gene is possibly TRBD1 (6 bases). The CDR3 has 15 amino acids. Germline values: CDR1 SGDLS, CDR2 YYNGEE. Between the trimmed V and J ends, which lost 0 bases and 4 bases, there was a span of 11 bases. For the CDR3, the DNA is TGTGCCAGCAGCGTAGGCAGCGGACAGTACAATGAGCAGTTCTTC. It encodes CASSVGSGQYNEQFF.

The rearrangement uses TRBV18 and TRBJ1-1; tentative D call: TRBD1 (6 bases). The CDR3 sequence is 18 residues long. V was shortened by 3 bases and J by 0 bases, with 20 bases between the two germline ends. Germline V gene data show CDR1 as KGHSH and CDR2 as LQKENI. The CDR3: CASSPQPWGQLMNTEAFF. Written as DNA, the CDR3 is TGTGCCAGCTCACCTCAGCCATGGGGACAACTGATGAACACTGAAGCTTTCTTT.

The rearrangement uses TRBV2 and TRBJ1-4; 7 nucleotides line up with TRBD1. Germline V gene data show CDR1 as SNHLY and CDR2 as FYNNEI. The V and J ends lost 8 bases and 4 bases, in that order; junction bases with no gene match: 4. The CDR3 runs to 13 residues. The CDR3 DNA reads as TGTGCCAGCGGAGACAGGGATAATGAAAAACTGTTTTTT. Translating gives CASGDRDNEKLFF.